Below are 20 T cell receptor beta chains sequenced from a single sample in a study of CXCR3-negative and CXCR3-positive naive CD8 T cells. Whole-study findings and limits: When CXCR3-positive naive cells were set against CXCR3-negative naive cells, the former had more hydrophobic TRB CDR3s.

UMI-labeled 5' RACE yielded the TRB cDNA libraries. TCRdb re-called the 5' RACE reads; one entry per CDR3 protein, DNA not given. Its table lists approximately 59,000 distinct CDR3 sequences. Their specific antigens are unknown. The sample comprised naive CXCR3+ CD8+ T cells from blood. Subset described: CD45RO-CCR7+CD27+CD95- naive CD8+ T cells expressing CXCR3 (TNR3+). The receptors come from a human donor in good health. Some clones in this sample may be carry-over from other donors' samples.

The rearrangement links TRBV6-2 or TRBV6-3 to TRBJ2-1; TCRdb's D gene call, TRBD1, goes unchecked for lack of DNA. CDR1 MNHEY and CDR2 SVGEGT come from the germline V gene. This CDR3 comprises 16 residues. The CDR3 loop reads CASSNPDRAVYNEQFF.

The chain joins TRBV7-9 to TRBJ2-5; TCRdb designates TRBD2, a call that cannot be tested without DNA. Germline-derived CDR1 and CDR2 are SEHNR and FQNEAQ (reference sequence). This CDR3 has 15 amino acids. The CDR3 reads CASSLTGAHGETQYF.

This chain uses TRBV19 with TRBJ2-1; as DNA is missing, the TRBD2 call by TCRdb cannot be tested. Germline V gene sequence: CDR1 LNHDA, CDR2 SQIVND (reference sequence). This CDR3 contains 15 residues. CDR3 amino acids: CASSIAASGGNEQFF. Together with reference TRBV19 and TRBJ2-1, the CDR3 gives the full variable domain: DGGITQSPKYLFRKEGQNVTLSCEQNLNHDAMYWYRQDPGQGLRLIYYSQIVNDFQKGDIAEGYSVSREKKESFPLTVTSAQKNPTAFYLCASSIAASGGNEQFFGPGTRLTVL.

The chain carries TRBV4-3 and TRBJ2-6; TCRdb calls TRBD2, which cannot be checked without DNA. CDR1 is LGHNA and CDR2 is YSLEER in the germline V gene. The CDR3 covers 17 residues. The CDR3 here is CASSRSGGTSGANVLTF.

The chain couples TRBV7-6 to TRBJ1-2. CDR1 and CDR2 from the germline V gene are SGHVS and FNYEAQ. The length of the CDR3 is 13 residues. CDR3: CASSLEGQDGYTF.

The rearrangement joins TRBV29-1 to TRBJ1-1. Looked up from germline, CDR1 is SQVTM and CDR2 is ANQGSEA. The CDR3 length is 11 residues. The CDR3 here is CSADGTIEAFF.

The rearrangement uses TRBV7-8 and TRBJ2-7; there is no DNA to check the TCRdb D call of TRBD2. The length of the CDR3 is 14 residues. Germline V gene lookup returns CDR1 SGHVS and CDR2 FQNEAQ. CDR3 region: CASSLGTRGYEQYF.

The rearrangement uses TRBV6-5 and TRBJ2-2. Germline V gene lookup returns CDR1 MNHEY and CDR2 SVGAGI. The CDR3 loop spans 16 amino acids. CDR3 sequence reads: CASSYSMGTNTGELFF.

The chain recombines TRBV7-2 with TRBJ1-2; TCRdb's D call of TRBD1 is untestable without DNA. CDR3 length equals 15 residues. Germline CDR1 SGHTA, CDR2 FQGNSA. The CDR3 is CASSPGAPDPYGYTF.

CDR3 region: CASRGTAMNTEAFF. The genes are TRBV4-1 and TRBJ1-1; there is no DNA to check the TCRdb D call of TRBD1. Germline CDR1 reads MGHRA; CDR2 reads YSYEKL. The CDR3 covers 14 residues.

The CDR3 reads CASSPPGLADNEQFF. The chain links TRBV7-2 to TRBJ2-1; TCRdb's D call, TRBD2, is unchecked because there is no DNA. Germline CDR1 reads SGHTA; CDR2 reads FQGNSA. CDR3 length: 15 amino acids.

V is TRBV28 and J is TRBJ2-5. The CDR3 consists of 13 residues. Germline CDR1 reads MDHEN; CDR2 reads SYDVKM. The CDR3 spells CASSLPYQETQYF.

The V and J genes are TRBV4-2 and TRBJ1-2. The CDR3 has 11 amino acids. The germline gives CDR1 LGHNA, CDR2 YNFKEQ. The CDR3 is CASSSNYGYTF.

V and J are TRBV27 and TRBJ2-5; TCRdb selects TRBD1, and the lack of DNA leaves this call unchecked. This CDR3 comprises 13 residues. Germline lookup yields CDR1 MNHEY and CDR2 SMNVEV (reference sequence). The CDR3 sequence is CASGLPGQETQYF.

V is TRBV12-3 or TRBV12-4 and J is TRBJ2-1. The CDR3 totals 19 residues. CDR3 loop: CASSLAGSGWVVGYNEQFF.

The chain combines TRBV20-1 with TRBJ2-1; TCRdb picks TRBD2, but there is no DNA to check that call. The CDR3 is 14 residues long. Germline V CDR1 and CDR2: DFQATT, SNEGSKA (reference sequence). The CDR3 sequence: CSAATSGGYNEQFF.

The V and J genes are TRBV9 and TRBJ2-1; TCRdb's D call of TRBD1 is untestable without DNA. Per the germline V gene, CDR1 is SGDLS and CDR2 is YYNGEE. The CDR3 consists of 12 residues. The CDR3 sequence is CASNPGGVEQFF.

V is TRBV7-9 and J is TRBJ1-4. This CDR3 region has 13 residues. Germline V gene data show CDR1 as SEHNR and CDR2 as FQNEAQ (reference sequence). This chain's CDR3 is CASRGGIGEKLFF.

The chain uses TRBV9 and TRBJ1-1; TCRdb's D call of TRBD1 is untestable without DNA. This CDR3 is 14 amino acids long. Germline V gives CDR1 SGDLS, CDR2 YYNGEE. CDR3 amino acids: CASSVEGGNTEAFF.

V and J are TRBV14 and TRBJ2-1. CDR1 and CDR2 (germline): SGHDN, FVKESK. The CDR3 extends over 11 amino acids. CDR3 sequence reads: CASSPLHEQFF.